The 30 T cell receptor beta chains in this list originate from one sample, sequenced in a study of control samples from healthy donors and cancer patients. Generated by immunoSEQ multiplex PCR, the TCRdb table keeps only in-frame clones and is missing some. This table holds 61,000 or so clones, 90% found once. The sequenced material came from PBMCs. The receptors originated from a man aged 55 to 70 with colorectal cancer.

As DNA, the CDR3 is TGTGCCAGTAGTATCTTGCCCAATCAGCCCCAGCATTTT. Protein: CASSILPNQPQHF. The chain is built from TRBV19 and TRBJ1-5, with no clear D. CDR1 LNHDA and CDR2 SQIVND come from the germline V gene (reference sequence). Trimming removed 3 bases at V and 3 bases at J, with 6 bases between. CDR3 length: 13 amino acids.

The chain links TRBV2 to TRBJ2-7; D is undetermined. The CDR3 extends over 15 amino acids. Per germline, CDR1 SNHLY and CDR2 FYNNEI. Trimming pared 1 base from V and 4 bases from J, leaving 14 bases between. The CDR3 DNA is TGTGCCAGCAGTGAAGGCCGACCTCCTTTATACGAGCAGTACTTC. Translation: CASSEGRPPLYEQYF. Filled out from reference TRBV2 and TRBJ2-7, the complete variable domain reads EPEVTQTPSHQVTQMGQEVILRCVPISNHLYFYWYRQILGQKVEFLVSFYNNEISEKSEIFDDQFSVERPDGSNFTLKIRSTKLEDSAMYFCASSEGRPPLYEQYFGPGTRLTVT.

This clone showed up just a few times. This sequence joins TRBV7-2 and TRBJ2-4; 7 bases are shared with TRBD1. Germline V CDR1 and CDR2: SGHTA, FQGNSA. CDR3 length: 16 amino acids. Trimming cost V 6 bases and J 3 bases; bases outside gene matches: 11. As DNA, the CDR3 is TGTGCCAGCAGTTTTTCCTCGGGGACAGACAAAAACATTCAGTACTTC. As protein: CASSFSSGTDKNIQYF. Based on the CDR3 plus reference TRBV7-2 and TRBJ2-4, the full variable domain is GAGVSQSPSNKVTEKGKDVELRCDPISGHTALYWYRQSLGQGLEFLIYFQGNSAPDKSGLPSDRFSAERTGGSVSTLTIQRTQQEDSAVYLCASSFSSGTDKNIQYFGAGTRLSVL.

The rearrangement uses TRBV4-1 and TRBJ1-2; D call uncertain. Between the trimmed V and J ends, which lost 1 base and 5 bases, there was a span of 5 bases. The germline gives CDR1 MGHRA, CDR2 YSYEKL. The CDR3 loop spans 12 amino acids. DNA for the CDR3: TGCGCCAGCAGCCAAGTGGGTTATGGCTACACCTTC. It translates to CASSQVGYGYTF.

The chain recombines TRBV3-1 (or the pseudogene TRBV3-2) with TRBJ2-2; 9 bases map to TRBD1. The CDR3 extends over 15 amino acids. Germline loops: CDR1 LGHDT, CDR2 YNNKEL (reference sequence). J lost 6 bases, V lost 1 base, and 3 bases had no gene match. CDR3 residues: CASSQGDRAAGELFF. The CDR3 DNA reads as TGTGCCAGCAGCCAAGGGGACAGGGCAGCCGGGGAGCTGTTTTTT.

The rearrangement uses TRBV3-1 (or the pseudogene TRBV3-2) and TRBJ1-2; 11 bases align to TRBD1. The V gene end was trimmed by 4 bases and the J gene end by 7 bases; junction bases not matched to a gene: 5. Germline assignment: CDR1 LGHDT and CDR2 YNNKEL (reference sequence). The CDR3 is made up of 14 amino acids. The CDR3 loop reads CASSLDRGRSGYTF. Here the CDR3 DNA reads TGTGCCAGCAGCCTGGACAGGGGGCGGAGTGGCTACACCTTC.

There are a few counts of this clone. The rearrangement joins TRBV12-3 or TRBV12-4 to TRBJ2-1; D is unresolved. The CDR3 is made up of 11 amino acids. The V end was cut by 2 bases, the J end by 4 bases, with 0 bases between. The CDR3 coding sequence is TGTGCCAGCAGTTTATACAATGAGCAGTTCTTC. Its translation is CASSLYNEQFF.

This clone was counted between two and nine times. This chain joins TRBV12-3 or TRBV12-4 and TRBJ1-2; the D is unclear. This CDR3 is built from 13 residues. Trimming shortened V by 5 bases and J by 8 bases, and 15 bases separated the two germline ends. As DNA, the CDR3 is TGTGCCAGCAGTCCGCCCGGGCGAACGGGCTACACCTTC. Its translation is CASSPPGRTGYTF.

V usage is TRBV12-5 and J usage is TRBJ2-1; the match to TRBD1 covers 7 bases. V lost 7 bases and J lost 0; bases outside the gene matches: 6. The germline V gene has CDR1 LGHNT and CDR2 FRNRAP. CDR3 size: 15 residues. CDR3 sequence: CASADRDSSYNEQFF. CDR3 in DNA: TGTGCTAGTGCCGACAGGGATAGCTCCTACAATGAGCAGTTCTTC.

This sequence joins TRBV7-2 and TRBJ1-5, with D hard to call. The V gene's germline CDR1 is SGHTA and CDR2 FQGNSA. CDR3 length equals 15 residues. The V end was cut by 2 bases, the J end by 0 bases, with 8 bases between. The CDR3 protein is CASSLFGYSNQPQHF. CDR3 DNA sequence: TGTGCCAGCAGCTTATTCGGTTATAGCAATCAGCCCCAGCATTTT.

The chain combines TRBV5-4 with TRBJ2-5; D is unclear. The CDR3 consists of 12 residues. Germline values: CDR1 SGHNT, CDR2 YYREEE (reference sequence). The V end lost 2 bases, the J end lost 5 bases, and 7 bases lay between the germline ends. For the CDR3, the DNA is TGTGCCAGCAGCTTAGTAGATGAGACCCAGTACTTC. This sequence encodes CASSLVDETQYF.

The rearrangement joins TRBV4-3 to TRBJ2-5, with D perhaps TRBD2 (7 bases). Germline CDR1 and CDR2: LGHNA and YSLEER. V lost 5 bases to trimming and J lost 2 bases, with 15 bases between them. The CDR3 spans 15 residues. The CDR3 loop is CASSWSGGGQETQYF. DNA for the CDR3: TGCGCCAGCAGCTGGTCGGGGGGCGGACAAGAGACCCAGTACTTC.

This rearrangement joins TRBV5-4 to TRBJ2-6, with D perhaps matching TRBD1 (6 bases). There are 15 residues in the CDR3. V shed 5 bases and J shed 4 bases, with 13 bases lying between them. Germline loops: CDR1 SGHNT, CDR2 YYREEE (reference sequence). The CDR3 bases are TGTGCCAGCAGTAAACAGGGATCCGGGGCCAACGTCCTGACTTTC. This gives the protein CASSKQGSGANVLTF.

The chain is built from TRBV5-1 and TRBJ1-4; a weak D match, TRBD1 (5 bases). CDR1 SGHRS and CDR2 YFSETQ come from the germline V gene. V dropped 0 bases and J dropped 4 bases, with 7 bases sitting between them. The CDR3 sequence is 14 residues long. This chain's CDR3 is CASSLAQGNEKLFF. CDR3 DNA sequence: TGCGCCAGCAGCTTGGCCCAGGGTAATGAAAAACTGTTTTTT.

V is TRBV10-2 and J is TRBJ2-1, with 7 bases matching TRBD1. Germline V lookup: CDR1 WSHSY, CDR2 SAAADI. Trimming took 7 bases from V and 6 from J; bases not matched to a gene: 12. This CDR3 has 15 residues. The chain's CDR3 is CASTRTGRGGNEQFF. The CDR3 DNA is TGCGCCAGCACCCGGACAGGTCGAGGGGGCAATGAGCAGTTCTTC.

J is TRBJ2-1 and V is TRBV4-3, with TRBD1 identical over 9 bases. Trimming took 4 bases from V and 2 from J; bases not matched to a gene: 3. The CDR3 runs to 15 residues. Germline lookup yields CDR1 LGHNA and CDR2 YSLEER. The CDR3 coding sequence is TGCGCCAGCAGCCTAGACAGGGGGACCTACAATGAGCAGTTCTTC. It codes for CASSLDRGTYNEQFF.

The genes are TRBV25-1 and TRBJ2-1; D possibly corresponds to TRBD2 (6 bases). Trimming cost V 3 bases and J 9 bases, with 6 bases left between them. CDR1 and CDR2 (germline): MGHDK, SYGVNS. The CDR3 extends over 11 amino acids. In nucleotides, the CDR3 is TGTGCCAGCAGTGAGGGAGGTGAGCAGTTCTTC. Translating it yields CASSEGGEQFF. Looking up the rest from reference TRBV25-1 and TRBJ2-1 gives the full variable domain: EADIYQTPRYLVIGTGKKITLECSQTMGHDKMYWYQQDPGMELHLIHYSYGVNSTEKGDLSSESTVSRIRTEHFPLTLESARPSHTSQYLCASSEGGEQFFGPGTRLTVL.

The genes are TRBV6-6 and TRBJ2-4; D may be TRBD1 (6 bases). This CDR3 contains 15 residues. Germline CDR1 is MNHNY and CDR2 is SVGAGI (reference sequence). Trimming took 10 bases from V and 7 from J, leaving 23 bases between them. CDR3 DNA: TGTGCCACATTAGGGGAACAGGGTCGGGATAACATTCAGTACTTC. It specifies CATLGEQGRDNIQYF.

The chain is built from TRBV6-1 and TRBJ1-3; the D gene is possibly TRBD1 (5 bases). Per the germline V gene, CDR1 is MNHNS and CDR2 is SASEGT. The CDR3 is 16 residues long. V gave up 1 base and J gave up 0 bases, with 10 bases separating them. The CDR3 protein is CASSEVVGGSGNTIYF. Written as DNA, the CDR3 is TGTGCCAGCAGTGAAGTAGTTGGGGGCTCTGGAAACACCATATATTTT.

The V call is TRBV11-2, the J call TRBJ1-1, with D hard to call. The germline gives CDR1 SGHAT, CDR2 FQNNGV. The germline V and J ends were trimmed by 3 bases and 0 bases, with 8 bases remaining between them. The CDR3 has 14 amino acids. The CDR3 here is CASSLGILNTEAFF. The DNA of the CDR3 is TGTGCCAGCAGCTTGGGCATATTGAACACTGAAGCTTTCTTT.

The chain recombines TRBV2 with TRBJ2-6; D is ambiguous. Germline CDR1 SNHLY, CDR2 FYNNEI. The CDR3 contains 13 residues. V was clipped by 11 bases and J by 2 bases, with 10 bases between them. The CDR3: CAGQGPGANVLTF. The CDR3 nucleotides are TGTGCCGGTCAAGGCCCTGGGGCCAACGTCCTGACTTTC.

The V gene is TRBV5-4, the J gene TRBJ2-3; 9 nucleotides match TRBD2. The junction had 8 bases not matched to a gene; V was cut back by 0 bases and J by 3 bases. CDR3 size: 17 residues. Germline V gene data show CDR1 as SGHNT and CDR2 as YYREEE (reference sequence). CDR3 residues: CASSLGGASGATDTQYF. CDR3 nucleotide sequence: TGTGCCAGCAGCTTGGGCGGGGCTAGCGGGGCGACAGATACGCAGTATTTT.

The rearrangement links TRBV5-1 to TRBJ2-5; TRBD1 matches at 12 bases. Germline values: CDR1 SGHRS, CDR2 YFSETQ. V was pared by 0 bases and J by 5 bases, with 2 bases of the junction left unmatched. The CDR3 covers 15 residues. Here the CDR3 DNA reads TGCGCCAGCAGCTTGGGGGACAGGGGGCTGGAGACCCAGTACTTC. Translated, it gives CASSLGDRGLETQYF.

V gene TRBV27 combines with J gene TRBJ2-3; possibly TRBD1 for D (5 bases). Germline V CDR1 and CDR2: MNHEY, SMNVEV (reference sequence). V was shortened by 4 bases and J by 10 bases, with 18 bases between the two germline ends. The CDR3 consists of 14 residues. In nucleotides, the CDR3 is TGTGCCAGCAGTTCGCCCTCGCGGCAACAGGCGCAGTATTTT. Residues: CASSSPSRQQAQYF.

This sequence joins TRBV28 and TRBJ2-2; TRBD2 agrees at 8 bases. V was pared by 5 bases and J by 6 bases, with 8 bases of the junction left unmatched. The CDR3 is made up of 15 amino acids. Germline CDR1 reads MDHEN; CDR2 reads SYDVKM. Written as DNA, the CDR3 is TGTGCCAGCAGTAATAGCGGGGTCGCGGCCGGGGAGCTGTTTTTT. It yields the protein CASSNSGVAAGELFF.

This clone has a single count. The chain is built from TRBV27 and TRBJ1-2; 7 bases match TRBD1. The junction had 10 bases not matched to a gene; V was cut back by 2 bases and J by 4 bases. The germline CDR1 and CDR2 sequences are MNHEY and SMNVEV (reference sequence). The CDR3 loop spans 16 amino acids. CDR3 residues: CASSLKGALILYGYTF. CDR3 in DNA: TGTGCCAGCAGTTTAAAGGGGGCCCTGATCCTCTATGGCTACACCTTC.

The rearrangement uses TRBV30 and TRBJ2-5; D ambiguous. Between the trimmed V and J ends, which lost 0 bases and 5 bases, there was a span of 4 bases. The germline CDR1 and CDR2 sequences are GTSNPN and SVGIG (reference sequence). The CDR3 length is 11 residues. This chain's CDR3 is CAWSVSETQYF. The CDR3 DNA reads TGTGCCTGGAGTGTATCTGAGACCCAGTACTTC.

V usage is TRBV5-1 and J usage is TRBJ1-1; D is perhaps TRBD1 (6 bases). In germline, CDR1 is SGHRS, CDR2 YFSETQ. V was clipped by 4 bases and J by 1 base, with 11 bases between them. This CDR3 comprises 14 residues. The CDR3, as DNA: TGCGCCAGCAGCGTACAGACAGGGAACACTGAAGCTTTCTTT. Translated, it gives CASSVQTGNTEAFF.

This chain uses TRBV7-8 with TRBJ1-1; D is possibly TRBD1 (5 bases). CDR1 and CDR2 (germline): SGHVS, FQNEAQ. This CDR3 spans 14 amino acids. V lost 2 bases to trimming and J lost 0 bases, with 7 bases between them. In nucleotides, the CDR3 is TGTGCCAGCAGCTTACCAGGGCTGAACACTGAAGCTTTCTTT. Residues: CASSLPGLNTEAFF.

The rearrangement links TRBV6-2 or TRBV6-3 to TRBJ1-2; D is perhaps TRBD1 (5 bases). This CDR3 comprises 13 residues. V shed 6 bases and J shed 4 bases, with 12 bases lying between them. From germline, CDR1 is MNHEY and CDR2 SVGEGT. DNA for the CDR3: TGTGCCAGCAGCCCTGGGACCGTCTATGGCTACACCTTC. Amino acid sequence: CASSPGTVYGYTF.